Detailed here is one T cell receptor beta chain. What this receptor recognizes is not known. No base qualities exist here, and no much larger clone lies one base off it. The data derive from a study of T cell responses to AZD1222 COVID-19 vaccine (dated by TCRdb to the early 2020s). Regarding the study in general: AZD1222 recipients whose second dose came at about 4 weeks and those whose second dose came at about 12 weeks were combined into one group, since spike-specific TCR depth and breadth did not differ between the two schedules. Trial participants were enrolled by age into subgroups of 18-55, 56-69 and 70-plus years, and around 150, 29 and 61 TCR-sequenced participants, respectively, were included in these subgroups. TCR sequencing covered some 250 trial participants: 207 given two doses of AZD1222 and 26 given two doses of MenACWY control vaccine.

The time point label on this specimen signifies: baseline before first vaccination. Vaccinee samples came from UK trials COV001 and COV002, including a single-blind randomized controlled phase 2/3 trial of AZD1222 (ChAdOx1 nCoV-19) in healthy adults. For TCRbeta chain sequencing, PBMC samples were collected from trial participants at day 0 and at day 28 after the second dose. The CDR3 covers 18 residues, taking in both the cysteine and the phenylalanine. Here the CDR3 DNA is all that survives: 54 bases in frame from base 1. Between the V and J ends, shortened by 4 bases and 6 bases respectively, the junction contains 25 bases. The germline V gene encodes CDR1 KGHDR and CDR2 SFDVKD. The CDR3 regions of human TCRbeta chains were subjected to immunosequencing. Per the original workflow: Repertoire TCRs were checked for matches against a reference library of SARS-CoV-2-specific TCRs that had been generated using the MIRA antigen-specificity platform. Breadth was defined as the fraction of unique TCRs that were SARS-CoV-2-associated. Depth was defined as the fraction of total T cells that were SARS-CoV-2-associated. Using the MIRA data, every spike-specific TCR was mapped to the spike region that the TCR reacted to and assigned to either a CD4 or a CD8 class. Log10-transformed breadth and depth values were compared by one-way ANOVA with Sidak's multiple comparisons tests. Held by TCRdb, this immuneACCESS table contains in-frame sequences only and omits some clones. Under half of the omission traces to an unresolved V gene where checked; the cause of the rest is unknown. Clone size and the V and J calls come from that table; the DNA yielded D and trimming. This sample holds roughly 180,000 clones; roughly nine tenths were observed only once. The top ten hold 1.9% of the sample.

Overall study results and their limits: Reportedly, close to half of the unique spike-specific TCRs recognized epitopes lying outside the regions that are mutated in the B.1.351 and B.1.1.7 variants. The vaccine-associated CD4 TCRs covered the entire spike protein, and the dominant responses fell in regions 160-218 and 743-854. After two AZD1222 doses, spike-specific TCR breadth and depth were significantly higher than at day 0 and than in MenACWY recipients. Because no day 14 peak-response samples were available, repertoires were characterized only after the peak T cell response. Participants were mostly white British, with more females than males. The authors suggested clonal diversity may have been underestimated. The 56-69-year group was small, and its depth increase did not reach significance, likely because of low power. Conclusions about previously exposed vaccinees are limited, since just five or six AZD1222 recipients were seropositive for SARS-CoV-2 at baseline.

This receptor was taken from an adult in good health. This chain joins TRBV24-1 to TRBJ2-3; TRBD2 is a possible D gene, resting on 5 matching bases. The specimen was peripheral blood, collected on day 0 of AZD1222 vaccination. CDR3 reads: CATSDHRRAGRSFDTQYF. The DNA is as follows: TGTGCCACCAGTGACCACCGCCGGGCGGGTAGATCTTTTGATACGCAGTATTTT.